The clone carrying this T cell receptor beta chain was detected a few times. Source study methods: Amplification of reference gene primers was used by the study to estimate nucleated cell counts. Clones were read by immunoSEQ multiplex PCR, and TCRdb kept only the in-frame ones, dropping some. V and J calls and clone size come straight from that table; D and trimming were deduced from the DNA. This table holds over 200,000 clones, less than 90% found once. This CDR3 contains 18 residues. V trimming: 5 bases; J trimming: 8 bases; junction bases outside the gene matches: 12. Germline CDR1 reads MNHEY; CDR2 reads SMNVEV (reference sequence). This sample is drawn from a study of blood T cell repertoires in COVID-19. Study-level background: Acute and convalescent COVID-19 samples came from the United States, Italy and Spain. PBMCs, B-cell-depleted T cells, or T cells provided the cDNA or gDNA that made up the material.

No more than 2 weeks before study entry, exposed participants had met a case of COVID-19. This clonotype was sampled from a woman in her 30s who had been exposed to COVID-19. The specimen sequenced was PBMCs or T cells enriched from blood (not recorded which). V usage is TRBV27 and J usage is TRBJ2-1; 16 bases agree with TRBD2. The DNA of the CDR3 is TGTGCCAGCAGTCGCGGTCCCGGGACTAGCGGGGGGGCCGATGAGCAGTTCTTC. It codes for CASSRGPGTSGGADEQFF.